In this sample, the clone carrying this T cell receptor beta chain turned up a few times. Its antigen remains unidentified. This record comes from a study of cytomegalovirus exposure and HLA in healthy donors. Findings and caveats of the study: The study listed under 200 cytomegalovirus-associated TCR beta chains. Most observed TCR sequences were rare, whereas some public TCRs were detected in many donors. An analysis that came later showed most CMV-associated TCR beta chains appearing HLA-restricted. In a later analysis, parvovirus B19, influenza, CMV and Epstein-Barr virus appeared linked to several top co-occurrence clusters.

The PCR ran on 60 Vbeta and 13 Jbeta primers. The repertoire was sequenced with immunoSEQ multiplex PCR; TCRdb's copy has only in-frame clones and lacks some. The data show around 150,000 clones, with approximately 81% seen just once and approximately 7% held by the top ten. Sequenced input: PBMCs. This clonotype originated in a woman in her twenties or thirties in good health and CMV-seropositive.

This chain's CDR3 is CASSLGEDGYTF. As DNA, the CDR3 is TGTGCCAGCAGCTTGGGGGAGGATGGCTACACCTTC. The V gene is TRBV7-9, the J gene TRBJ1-2, with D maybe TRBD1 (5 bases). In germline, CDR1 is SEHNR, CDR2 FQNEAQ (reference sequence). The CDR3 totals 12 residues. The V and J ends lost 3 bases and 6 bases respectively, with 8 bases between them.